This entry concerns a single TCR beta chain. The assay was immunoSEQ multiplex PCR, and TCRdb's table has in-frame clones only and misses some. The top ten hold roughly 7% of the sample, which has tens of thousands of clones, roughly 91% seen once. This entry is derived from a study of T cell changes during pregnancy in multiple sclerosis. The CDR3 length is 14 residues. The V end lost 6 bases, the J end lost 3 bases, and 12 bases lay between the germline ends. Looked up from germline, CDR1 is MNHEY and CDR2 is SMNVEV (reference sequence). This rearrangement joins TRBV27 to TRBJ1-5; D gene ambiguous. The TCR sequence derives from a female donor with multiple sclerosis, enrolled in a pregnancy study. This sample comprised CD8+ T cells from peripheral blood mononuclear cells, obtained in the third trimester of pregnancy. CDR3 amino acids: CASSPFGLNQPQHF. In nucleotides, the CDR3 is TGTGCCAGCAGCCCCTTTGGGCTCAATCAGCCCCAGCATTTT.